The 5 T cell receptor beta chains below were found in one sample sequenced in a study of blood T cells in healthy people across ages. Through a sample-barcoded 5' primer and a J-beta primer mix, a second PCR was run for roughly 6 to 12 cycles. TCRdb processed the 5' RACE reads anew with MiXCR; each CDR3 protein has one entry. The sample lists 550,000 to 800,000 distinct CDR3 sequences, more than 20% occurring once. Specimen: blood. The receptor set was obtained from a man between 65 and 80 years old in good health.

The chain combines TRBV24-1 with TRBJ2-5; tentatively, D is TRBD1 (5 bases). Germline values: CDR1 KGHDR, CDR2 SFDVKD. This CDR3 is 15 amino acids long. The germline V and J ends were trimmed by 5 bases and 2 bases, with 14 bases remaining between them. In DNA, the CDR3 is TGTGCCACCAGTGTCCCGGACATCTCTCAAGAGACCCAGTACTTC. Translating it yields CATSVPDISQETQYF.

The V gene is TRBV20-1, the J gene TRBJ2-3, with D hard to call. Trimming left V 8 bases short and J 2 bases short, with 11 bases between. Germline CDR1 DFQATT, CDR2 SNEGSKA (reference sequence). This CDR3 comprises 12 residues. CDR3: CSLKGVTDTQYF. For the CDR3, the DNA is TGCAGTTTGAAGGGTGTCACAGATACGCAGTATTTT.

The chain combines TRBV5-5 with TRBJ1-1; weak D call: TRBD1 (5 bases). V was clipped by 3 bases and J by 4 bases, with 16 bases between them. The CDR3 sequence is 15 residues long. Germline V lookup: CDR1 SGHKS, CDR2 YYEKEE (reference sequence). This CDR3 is CASSWDWEGVTEAFF. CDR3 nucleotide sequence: TGTGCCAGCAGCTGGGATTGGGAAGGGGTCACTGAAGCTTTCTTT. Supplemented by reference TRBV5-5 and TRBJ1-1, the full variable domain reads DAGVTQSPTHLIKTRGQQVTLRCSPISGHKSVSWYQQVLGQGPQFIFQYYEKEERGRGNFPDRFSARQFPNYSSELNVNALLLGDSALYLCASSWDWEGVTEAFFGQGTRLTVV.

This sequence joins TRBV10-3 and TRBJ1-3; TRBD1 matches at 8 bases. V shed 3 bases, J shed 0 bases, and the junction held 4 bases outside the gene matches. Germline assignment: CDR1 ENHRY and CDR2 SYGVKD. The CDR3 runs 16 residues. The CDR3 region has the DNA TGTGCCATCAGTGACCGGGACAGGAACTCTGGAAACACCATATATTTT. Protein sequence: CAISDRDRNSGNTIYF.

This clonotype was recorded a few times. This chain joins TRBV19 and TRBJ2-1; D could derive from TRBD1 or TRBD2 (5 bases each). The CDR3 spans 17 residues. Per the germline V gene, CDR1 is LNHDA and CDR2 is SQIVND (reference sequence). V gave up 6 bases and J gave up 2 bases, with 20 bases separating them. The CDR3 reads CASRGLRDAGTYNEQFF. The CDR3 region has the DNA TGTGCCAGTAGGGGCCTCAGGGACGCAGGGACCTACAATGAGCAGTTCTTC.